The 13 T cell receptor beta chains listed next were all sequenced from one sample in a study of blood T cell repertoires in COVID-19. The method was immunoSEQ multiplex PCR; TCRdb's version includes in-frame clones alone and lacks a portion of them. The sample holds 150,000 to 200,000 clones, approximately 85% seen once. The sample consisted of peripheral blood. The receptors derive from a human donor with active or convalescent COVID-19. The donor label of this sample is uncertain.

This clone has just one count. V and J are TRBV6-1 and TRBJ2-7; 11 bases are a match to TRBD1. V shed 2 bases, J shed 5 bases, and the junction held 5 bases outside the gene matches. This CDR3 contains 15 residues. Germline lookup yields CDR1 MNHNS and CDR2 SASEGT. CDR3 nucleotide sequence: TGTGCCAGCAGTGAATTCGGGACAGGGGGACACGAGCAGTACTTC. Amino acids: CASSEFGTGGHEQYF.

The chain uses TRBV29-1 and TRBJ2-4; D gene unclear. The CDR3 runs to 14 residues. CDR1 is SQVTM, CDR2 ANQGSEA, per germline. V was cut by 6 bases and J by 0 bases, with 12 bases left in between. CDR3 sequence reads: CSVGLRLAKNIQYF. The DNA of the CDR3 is TGCAGCGTGGGCCTGAGGTTAGCCAAAAACATTCAGTACTTC. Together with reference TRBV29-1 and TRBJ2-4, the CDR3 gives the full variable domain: SAVISQKPSRDICQRGTSLTIQCQVDSQVTMMFWYRQQPGQSLTLIATANQGSEATYESGFVIDKFPISRPNLTFSTLTVSNMSPEDSSIYLCSVGLRLAKNIQYFGAGTRLSVL.

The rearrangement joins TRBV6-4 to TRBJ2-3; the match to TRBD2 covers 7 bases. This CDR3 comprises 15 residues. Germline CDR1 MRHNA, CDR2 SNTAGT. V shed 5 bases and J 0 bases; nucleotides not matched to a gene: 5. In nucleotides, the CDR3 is TGTGCCAGCAGTCTCCGAGCGGGGAGCACAGATACGCAGTATTTT. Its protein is CASSLRAGSTDTQYF.

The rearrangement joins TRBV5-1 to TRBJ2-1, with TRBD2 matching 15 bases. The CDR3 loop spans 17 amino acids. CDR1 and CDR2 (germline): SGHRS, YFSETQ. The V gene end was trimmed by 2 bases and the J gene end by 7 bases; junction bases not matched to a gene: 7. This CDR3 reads CASSLVTGTSGRNEQFF. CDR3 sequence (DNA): TGCGCCAGCAGCTTAGTCACCGGGACTAGCGGGAGGAATGAGCAGTTCTTC.

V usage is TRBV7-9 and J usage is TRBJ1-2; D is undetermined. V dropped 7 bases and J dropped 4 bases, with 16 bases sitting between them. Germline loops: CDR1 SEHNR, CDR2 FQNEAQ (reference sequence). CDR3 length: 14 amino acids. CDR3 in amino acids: CASTAGWLGYGYTF. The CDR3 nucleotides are TGTGCCAGCACCGCCGGGTGGTTGGGCTATGGCTACACCTTC.

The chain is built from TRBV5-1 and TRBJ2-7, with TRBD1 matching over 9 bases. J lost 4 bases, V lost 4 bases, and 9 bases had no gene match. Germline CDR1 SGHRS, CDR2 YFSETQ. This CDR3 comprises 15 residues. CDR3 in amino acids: CASSEGGTGRYEQYF. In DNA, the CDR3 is TGCGCCAGCAGCGAAGGCGGGACAGGGAGGTACGAGCAGTACTTC.

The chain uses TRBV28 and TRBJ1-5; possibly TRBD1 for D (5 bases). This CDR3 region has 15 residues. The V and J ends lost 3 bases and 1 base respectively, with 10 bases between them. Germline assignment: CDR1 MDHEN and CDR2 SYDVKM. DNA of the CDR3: TGTGCCAGCAGTTTGGCAGGGAGGAGCAATCAGCCCCAGCATTTT. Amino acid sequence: CASSLAGRSNQPQHF.

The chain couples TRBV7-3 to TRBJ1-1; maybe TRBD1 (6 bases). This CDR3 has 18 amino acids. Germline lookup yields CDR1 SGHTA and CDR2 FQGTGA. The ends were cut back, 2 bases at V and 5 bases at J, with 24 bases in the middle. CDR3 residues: CASSLYRRGTGRGTEAFF. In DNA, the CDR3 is TGTGCCAGCAGCTTATATCGGAGGGGAACAGGGAGGGGGACTGAAGCTTTCTTT.

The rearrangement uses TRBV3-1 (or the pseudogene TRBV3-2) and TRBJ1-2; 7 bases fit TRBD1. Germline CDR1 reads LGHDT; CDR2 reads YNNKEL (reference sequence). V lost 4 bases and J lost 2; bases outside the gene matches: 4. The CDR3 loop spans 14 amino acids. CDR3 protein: CASSPTGSNYGYTF. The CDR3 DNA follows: TGTGCCAGCAGCCCGACAGGGTCCAACTATGGCTACACCTTC.

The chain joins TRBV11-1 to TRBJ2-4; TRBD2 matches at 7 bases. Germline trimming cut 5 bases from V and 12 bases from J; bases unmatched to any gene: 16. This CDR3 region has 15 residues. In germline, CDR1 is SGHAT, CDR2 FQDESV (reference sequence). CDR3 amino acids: CASSLPGASGVYQYF. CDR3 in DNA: TGTGCCAGCAGCCTGCCCGGAGCTAGCGGAGTCTATCAGTACTTC.

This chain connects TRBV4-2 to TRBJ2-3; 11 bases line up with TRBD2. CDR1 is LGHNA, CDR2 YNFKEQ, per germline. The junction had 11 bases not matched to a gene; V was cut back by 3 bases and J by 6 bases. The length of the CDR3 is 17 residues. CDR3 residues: CASSQDPSSGGRDTQYF. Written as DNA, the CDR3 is TGTGCCAGCAGCCAGGACCCCTCTAGCGGGGGGCGGGATACGCAGTATTTT.

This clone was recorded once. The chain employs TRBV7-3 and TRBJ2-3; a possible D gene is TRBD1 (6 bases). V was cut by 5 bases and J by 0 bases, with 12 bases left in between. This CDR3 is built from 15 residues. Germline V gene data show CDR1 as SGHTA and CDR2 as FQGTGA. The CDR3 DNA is TGTGCCAGCAGCCGTGGACAGACTAGCACAGATACGCAGTATTTT. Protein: CASSRGQTSTDTQYF.

The CDR3 loop reads CASSIPHSTGELFF. The CDR3 DNA is TGTGCCAGTAGTATTCCTCACAGCACCGGGGAGCTGTTTTTT. The chain is built from TRBV19 and TRBJ2-2; D not resolved. CDR1 and CDR2 from the germline V gene are LNHDA and SQIVND (reference sequence). Trimming stripped 3 bases from V and 4 bases from J, with 9 bases between. This CDR3 comprises 14 residues.